This T cell receptor beta chain was sequenced for a study of shared clonotypes between healthy human individuals. Study context: The study enrolled two women and three men aged 18 to 49. Findings and limits, study-wide: Naive subsets usually exceeded memory subsets in estimated richness. Rarefaction indicated that sorted-subset sequencing remained incomplete although depth was large.

The protocol was immunoSEQ multiplex PCR, while the TCRdb copy is restricted to in-frame clones and leaves out a portion. The table shows about 230,000 clones, with over 60% occurring only once. V shed 1 base and J shed 3 bases, with 10 bases lying between them. Germline CDR1 MGHDK, CDR2 SYGVNS. The CDR3 totals 14 residues. Turning to this clone: Its antigen is not identified. The sample carries other DNA sequences with the same CDR3.

V gene TRBV25-1 combines with J gene TRBJ2-7; the D gene is possibly TRBD1 (5 bases). This TCR was recovered from a young man in good health. Sample: memory CD4+ T cells sorted from blood. As to subset: CD45RA-negative fraction. Here the CDR3 DNA reads TGTGCCAGCAGTGAATGGGGCAACGTCTACGAGCAGTACTTC. Protein sequence: CASSEWGNVYEQYF.